The clone carrying this T cell receptor (beta chain) has a handful of counts. Construction of the TCRbeta library involved unique molecular identifiers. One entry per CDR3 protein, called by TCRdb with MiXCR from the PCR reads. The sample lists 500,000 to 750,000 distinct CDR3 sequences, 27% occurring once. The sample is drawn from a study of T-cell reconstitution after alpha-beta-depleted transplantation in children. Trimming shortened V by 1 base and J by 14 bases, and 16 bases separated the two germline ends. There are 13 residues in the CDR3. Per germline, CDR1 SGHDT and CDR2 YYEEEE. Material: PBMCs, obtained before TCRalphabeta/CD19-depleted stem cell transplant. This TCR derives from a boy under two years old with Wiskott-Aldrich syndrome, due to receive a stem cell transplant. The chain couples TRBV5-6 to TRBJ2-1; D is perhaps TRBD2 (7 bases). The CDR3 DNA reads as TGTGCCAGCAGCTTGTTAGGGGGACTACGTGAGTTCTTC. Translated, it gives CASSLLGGLREFF.